This passage covers 8 T cell receptor beta chains from one sample sequenced in a study of beta chain features in type 1 diabetes. Whole-study findings and limits: Moderate yet significant TCRB CDR3 shortening was seen in Type 1 diabetes patients in all four CD4+ subsets.

cDNA synthesis used the whole RNA isolate, giving expressed TCRB sequences. The method was immunoSEQ multiplex PCR; TCRdb's version includes in-frame clones alone and lacks a portion of them. Of hundreds of thousands of clones in the sample, more than 13% were seen once. Their cognate antigens are unknown. Sequencing was carried out using naive CD4+ T cells from blood. Receptors were obtained from a man younger than 30 with type 1 diabetes.

The V gene is TRBV7-8, the J gene TRBJ2-1; no clear D gene. The CDR3 has 15 amino acids. The germline V gene has CDR1 SGHVS and CDR2 FQNEAQ. Trimming took off 0 bases at V and 5 bases at J, with 11 bases between the two ends. In DNA form, the CDR3 reads TGTGCCAGCAGCTTAGCGCCCGGGCTCGACAATGAGCAGTTCTTC. It yields the protein CASSLAPGLDNEQFF. Looking up the rest from reference TRBV7-8 and TRBJ2-1 gives the full variable domain: GAGVSQSPRYKVAKRGQDVALRCDPISGHVSLFWYQQALGQGPEFLTYFQNEAQLDKSGLPSDRFFAERPEGSVSTLKIQRTQQEDSAVYLCASSLAPGLDNEQFFGPGTRLTVL.

The rearrangement joins TRBV5-1 to TRBJ2-7; TRBD1 matches 7 bases. J lost 0 bases, V lost 4 bases, and 10 bases had no gene match. The CDR3 extends over 16 amino acids. CDR1 and CDR2 (germline): SGHRS, YFSETQ. In DNA, the CDR3 is TGCGCCAGCAGCACTGGGGACAGCCGGCGCTCCTACGAGCAGTACTTC. Protein sequence: CASSTGDSRRSYEQYF.

This clone was seen a few times. Here the CDR3 reads CASSVGQQIHNEQFF. As DNA, the CDR3 is TGTGCCAGCAGTGTGGGACAACAAATCCACAATGAGCAGTTCTTC. The chain combines TRBV25-1 with TRBJ2-1; tentatively, D is TRBD1 (6 bases). In germline, CDR1 is MGHDK, CDR2 SYGVNS. This CDR3 is 15 amino acids long. Trimming took 4 bases from V and 5 from J, leaving 15 bases between them.

The chain has TRBV5-1 and TRBJ1-4; perhaps TRBD1 as D (5 bases). Germline CDR1 SGHRS, CDR2 YFSETQ. V shed 4 bases and J shed 8 bases, with 12 bases lying between them. This CDR3 is 13 amino acids long. The CDR3 sequence: CASSEGAVEKLFF. Written as DNA, the CDR3 is TGCGCCAGCAGCGAAGGGGCGGTAGAAAAACTGTTTTTT.

This clone was seen a handful of times. This specimen includes other DNA sequences encoding the same CDR3. The V call is TRBV7-9, the J call TRBJ1-1; D gene unclear. V lost 2 bases, J lost 1 base, and 5 bases lay in between. Germline CDR1 is SEHNR and CDR2 is FQNEAQ (reference sequence). The CDR3 length is 13 residues. CDR3 sequence reads: CASSLLQNTEAFF. Here the CDR3 DNA reads TGTGCCAGCAGCTTATTACAGAACACTGAAGCTTTCTTT.

This rearrangement joins TRBV7-9 to TRBJ2-7, with D perhaps TRBD1 (6 bases). V was pared by 1 base and J by 0 bases, with 10 bases between. The CDR3 consists of 15 residues. Germline CDR1 and CDR2: SEHNR and FQNEAQ (reference sequence). The CDR3 coding sequence is TGTGCCAGCAGCTTAGGGGACATCATCTCCTACGAGCAGTACTTC. Protein sequence: CASSLGDIISYEQYF.

This clone was observed a handful of times. As DNA, the CDR3 is TGTGCCTGGGGGAAGGGGTTTTCTGGAAACACCATATATTTT. The encoded protein is CAWGKGFSGNTIYF. The rearrangement uses TRBV30 and TRBJ1-3, with D possibly being TRBD1 (5 bases). The length of the CDR3 is 14 residues. The germline gives CDR1 GTSNPN, CDR2 SVGIG (reference sequence). V was pared by 5 bases and J by 1 base, with 12 bases between.

This clone came up a few times. The chain combines TRBV7-9 with TRBJ1-5, with 8 bases matching TRBD1. The junction had 4 bases not matched to a gene; V was cut back by 5 bases and J by 4 bases. This CDR3 has 14 residues. Looked up from germline, CDR1 is SEHNR and CDR2 is FQNEAQ (reference sequence). The CDR3 region is CASSRGTGNQPQHF. The CDR3 DNA is TGTGCCAGCAGCCGCGGGACAGGAAATCAGCCCCAGCATTTT.